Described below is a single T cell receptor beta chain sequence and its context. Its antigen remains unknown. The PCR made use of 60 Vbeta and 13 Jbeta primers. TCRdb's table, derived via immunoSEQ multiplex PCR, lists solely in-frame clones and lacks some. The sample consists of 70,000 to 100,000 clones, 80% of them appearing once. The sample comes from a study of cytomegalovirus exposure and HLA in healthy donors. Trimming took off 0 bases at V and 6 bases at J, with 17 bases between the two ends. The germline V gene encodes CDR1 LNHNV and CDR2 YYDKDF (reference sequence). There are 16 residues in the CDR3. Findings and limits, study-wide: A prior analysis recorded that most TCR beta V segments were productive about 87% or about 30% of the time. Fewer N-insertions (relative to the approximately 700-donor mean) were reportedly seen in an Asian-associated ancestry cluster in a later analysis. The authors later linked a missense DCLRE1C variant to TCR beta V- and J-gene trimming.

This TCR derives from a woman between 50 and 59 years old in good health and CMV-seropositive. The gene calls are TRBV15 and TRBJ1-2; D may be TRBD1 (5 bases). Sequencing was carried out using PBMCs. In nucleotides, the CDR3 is TGTGCCACCAGCAGAGATATCGTGGGGCCTTCGGATGGCTACACCTTC. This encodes CATSRDIVGPSDGYTF.